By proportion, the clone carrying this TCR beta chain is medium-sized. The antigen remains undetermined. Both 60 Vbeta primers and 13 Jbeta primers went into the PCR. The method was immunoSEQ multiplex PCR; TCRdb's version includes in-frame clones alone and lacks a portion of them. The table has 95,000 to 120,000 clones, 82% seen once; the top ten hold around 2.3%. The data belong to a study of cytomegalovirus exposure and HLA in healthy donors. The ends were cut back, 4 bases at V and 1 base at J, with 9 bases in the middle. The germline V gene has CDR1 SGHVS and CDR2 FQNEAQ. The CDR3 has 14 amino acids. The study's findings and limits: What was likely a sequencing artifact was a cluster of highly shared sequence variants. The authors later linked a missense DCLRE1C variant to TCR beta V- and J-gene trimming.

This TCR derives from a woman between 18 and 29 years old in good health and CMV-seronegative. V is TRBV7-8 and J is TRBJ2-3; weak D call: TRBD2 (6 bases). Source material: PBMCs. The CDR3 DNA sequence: TGTGCCAGCAGCTCGGGACTTGGCACAGATACGCAGTATTTT. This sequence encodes CASSSGLGTDTQYF.